This is a list of T cell receptor beta chains from one sample in a study of control samples from healthy donors and cancer patients. Assay used: immunoSEQ multiplex PCR; TCRdb lists only in-frame clones, some missing. The sample lists 170,000 or so clones, around nine tenths occurring once. Source material: blood. These receptors were obtained from a man aged 25 to 45 in good health. CDR3s include the opening cysteine and the closing phenylalanine or tryptophan. A D gene is named only where the DNA matches it firmly. Rows may omit the clone size; those that give it use once, few, many or a size class.

-	TRBJ1-2	TRBD1	TRBV3-1/TRBV3-2	TGTGCCAGCAGCCTTCAGGGGGCGCGGGGCTACACCTTC	CASSLQGARGYTF
-	TRBJ2-2	-	TRBV7-2	TGTGCCAGCAGCTTTCCCCCCCGGACAACGAACACCGGGGAGCTGTTTTTT	CASSFPPRTTNTGELFF
-	TRBJ2-5	-	TRBV2	TGTGCCAGCAGTGACAAAAGGGCAGAGACCCAGTACTTC	CASSDKRAETQYF
-	TRBJ1-6	TRBD1	TRBV7-2	TGTGCCAGCAGCTTAGTCCCCCTACAGGGGGTGGTAAATTCACCCCTCCACTTT	CASSLVPLQGVVNSPLHF
once	TRBJ1-2	-	TRBV6-6	TGTGCCAGCAGTTACTCGAGTAGGGGTGACGGCTACACCTTC	CASSYSSRGDGYTF
-	TRBJ1-5	-	TRBV6-2/TRBV6-3	TGTGCCAGCAGTTACTCGAGAGAACCCGGGACCTACGGGGGCAATCAGCCCCAGCATTTT	CASSYSREPGTYGGNQPQHF
-	TRBJ2-3	TRBD1	TRBV18	TGTGCCAGCTCACCTACTGACAGGGAAGATACGCAGTATTTT	CASSPTDREDTQYF
once	TRBJ2-2	TRBD1	TRBV30	TGTGCCTGGAGTGTAATCCGGACAGGGTTCACCGGGGAGCTGTTTTTT	CAWSVIRTGFTGELFF
-	TRBJ2-7	TRBD1	TRBV19	TGTGCCAGTAGTATCGGCAGGGGGACCTACGAGCAGTACTTC	CASSIGRGTYEQYF
-	TRBJ2-5	TRBD2	TRBV5-6	TGTGCCAGCAGCCCTGGGGTAGCGGGGCCCCAAGAGACCCAGTACTTC	CASSPGVAGPQETQYF
once	TRBJ2-7	-	TRBV30	TGTGCCTGGAGCAGATCGGGACTCGGAACTGGGGAGCAGTACTTC	CAWSRSGLGTGEQYF
-	TRBJ2-1	-	TRBV7-2	TGTGCCAGCAGCCCCGGGGTAGCCGACAATGAGCAGTTCTTC	CASSPGVADNEQFF
-	TRBJ2-7	TRBD2	TRBV7-2	TGTGCCAGCAGGGTAGGCGCGGGAGGCCCGGACGAGCAGTACTTC	CASRVGAGGPDEQYF
-	TRBJ1-2	TRBD1	TRBV6-5	TGTGCCAGCAGTTACACAGGGGGTTACGGCTACACCTTC	CASSYTGGYGYTF
once	TRBJ2-1	TRBD2	TRBV5-1	TGCGCCAGCAGCTTGGGCCTAGCGGGAGGAGAGCAGTTCTTC	CASSLGLAGGEQFF
-	TRBJ1-5	-	TRBV7-9	TGTGCCAGCAGCTCGCAGGGTGGGGTCAATCAGCCCCAGCATTTT	CASSSQGGVNQPQHF
once	TRBJ1-2	TRBD1	TRBV30	TGTGCCTGGAAAGGACAGGGGATTCCTTTCTATGGCTACACCTTC	CAWKGQGIPFYGYTF
-	TRBJ1-3	-	TRBV5-1	TGCGCCAGCAGAAGAGACCCATGGAGCTCTGGAAACACCATATATTTT	CASRRDPWSSGNTIYF
-	TRBJ2-5	TRBD2	TRBV2	TGTGCCAGCAGAGGAGCGGGGGCCCAAGAGACCCAGTACTTC	CASRGAGAQETQYF
-	TRBJ2-5	TRBD1	TRBV9	TGTGCCAGCAGCCTGACAGGGCGAACGGGAGAGACCCAGTACTTC	CASSLTGRTGETQYF
-	TRBJ1-4	TRBD1	TRBV3-1/TRBV3-2	TGTGCCAGCAGCCCCGGGGGACAGGGGGGCGAAAAACTGTTTTTT	CASSPGGQGGEKLFF
-	TRBJ2-1	-	TRBV11-2	TGTGCCAGCAGCTTAAGCGGGTCAAAGGGTGAGCAGTTCTTC	CASSLSGSKGEQFF
-	TRBJ2-1	-	TRBV28	TGTGCCAGCATCCCGAGGGGGGGGAACAATGAGCAGTTCTTC	CASIPRGGNNEQFF
-	TRBJ2-7	-	TRBV7-9	TGTGCCAGCAGCCCGGTTTTCGGGAGTATGTCCTACGAGCAGTACTTC	CASSPVFGSMSYEQYF
-	TRBJ2-7	-	TRBV9	TGTGCCAGCAGCTCTGGATCTGTCCTCGAGCAGTACTTC	CASSSGSVLEQYF
-	TRBJ2-2	TRBD2	TRBV12-3/TRBV12-4	TGTGCCAGCAGTTTCGGACTAGGAGGGGAGCTGTTTTTT	CASSFGLGGELFF
-	TRBJ2-2	-	TRBV18	TGTGCCAGCTCACCGCAAGTAGCGGTTGACACCGGGGAGCTGTTTTTT	CASSPQVAVDTGELFF
-	TRBJ1-1	-	TRBV3-1/TRBV3-2	TGTGCCAGCAGCCAAGGCAGGAACACTGAAGCTTTCTTT	CASSQGRNTEAFF
-	TRBJ2-7	TRBD2	TRBV5-6	TGTGCCAGCAGCTTGTTAGGCGCGGGAGATTCGGGAGAGCAGTACTTC	CASSLLGAGDSGEQYF
-	TRBJ2-3	-	TRBV7-2	TGTGCCAGCAGCTTTCGGCAGCGGCCAGGCACGCAGTATTTT	CASSFRQRPGTQYF
-	TRBJ2-6	-	TRBV18	TGTGCCAGCTCACCTACTGGGGCCAACGTCCTGACTTTC	CASSPTGANVLTF
-	TRBJ1-1	-	TRBV7-2	TGTGCCAGCAGCTTACACGGACAGTCGAACACTGAAGCTTTCTTT	CASSLHGQSNTEAFF
-	TRBJ2-5	TRBD2	TRBV30	TGTGCCCCAGATAGCGGGATAAGAGAGACCCAGTACTTC	CAPDSGIRETQYF
-	TRBJ2-7	TRBD1	TRBV3-1/TRBV3-2	TGTGCCAGCAGCCACGGCCAGGGGGCCTACGAGCAGTACTTC	CASSHGQGAYEQYF
-	TRBJ2-1	-	TRBV18	TGTGCCAGCTCACCGGCCCATGAGCAGTTCTTC	CASSPAHEQFF
-	TRBJ2-5	TRBD2	TRBV7-2	TGTGCCAGCAGCATTAATAGCGGGGGGAGAGAGACCCAGTACTTC	CASSINSGGRETQYF
-	TRBJ1-3	-	TRBV6-6	TGTGCCAGCACCCGCGGGAATTCTGGAAACACCATATATTTT	CASTRGNSGNTIYF
-	TRBJ2-2	-	TRBV15	TGTGCCACCAGCAGAGTTCAGGGGATCACCGGGGAGCTGTTTTTT	CATSRVQGITGELFF
once	TRBJ2-1	TRBD1	TRBV7-9	TGTGCCAGCAGCTTAGGGGTTTATGACAGGGATAAGAATGAGCAGTTCTTC	CASSLGVYDRDKNEQFF
-	TRBJ1-1	TRBD1	TRBV28	TGTGCCAGCAGTTGGACAGGGTGGAGGACTGAAGCTTTCTTT	CASSWTGWRTEAFF
-	TRBJ1-1	-	TRBV5-4	TGTGCCAGCAGCTGGGATGGCACTGAAGCTTTCTTT	CASSWDGTEAFF
-	TRBJ2-1	-	TRBV6-2/TRBV6-3	TGTGCCAGCAGTTCCCTAGGGGCGGGATCGAATGAGCAGTTCTTC	CASSSLGAGSNEQFF
-	TRBJ2-6	TRBD2	TRBV2	TGTGCCAGCAGTGAAGGCGGGAGGGGTTCTGGGGCCAACGTCCTGACTTTC	CASSEGGRGSGANVLTF
-	TRBJ2-2	TRBD1	TRBV13	TGTGCCAGCAGCCTGTGGACAGGGACTGGGGAGCTGTTTTTT	CASSLWTGTGELFF
once	TRBJ2-5	-	TRBV9	TGTGCCAGCAGCGTTGGCTACGCCCAAGAGACCCAGTACTTC	CASSVGYAQETQYF
-	TRBJ1-2	-	TRBV6-5	TGTGCCAGCAGCCCAGGGACTATCTATGGCTACACCTTC	CASSPGTIYGYTF
-	TRBJ2-3	TRBD2	TRBV7-2	TGTGCCAGCAGCCCTACTAGGCGGGGGGGCACACATACGCAGTATTTT	CASSPTRRGGTHTQYF
-	TRBJ2-3	TRBD1	TRBV7-8	TGTGCCAGCAGCTTAGACAGGGGGCACACAGATACGCAGTATTTT	CASSLDRGHTDTQYF
-	TRBJ2-1	TRBD2	TRBV28	TGTGCCAGCAGTCCCGGCGGCGGGAGGTACGATGAGCAGTTCTTC	CASSPGGGRYDEQFF
-	TRBJ1-2	-	TRBV27	TGTGCCAGCACCTCGGCGGGCCAATGGAAAGGCTACACCTTC	CASTSAGQWKGYTF
-	TRBJ2-3	TRBD2	TRBV6-2/TRBV6-3	TGTGCCAGCAGTTTGTCAGCGGGGGGACCTAGCACAGATACGCAGTATTTT	CASSLSAGGPSTDTQYF
-	TRBJ1-4	-	TRBV10-3	TGTGCCATCAGTGAGTCGACCACAACTAATGAAAAACTGTTTTTT	CAISESTTTNEKLFF
-	TRBJ1-1	TRBD1	TRBV28	TGTGCCAGCAGCGGACAGGGGAATTGGAACACTGAAGCTTTCTTT	CASSGQGNWNTEAFF
-	TRBJ2-5	TRBD1	TRBV5-4	TGTGCCAGCAGCTTGCGACACAGGGGCCAAGAGACCCAGTACTTC	CASSLRHRGQETQYF
-	TRBJ2-5	-	TRBV29-1	TGCAGCGTTGAACAGGGTCGGGAGACCCAGTACTTC	CSVEQGRETQYF
-	TRBJ1-4	-	TRBV4-3	TGCGCCAGCAGCCAAGATAGGGGGGCTAATGAAAAACTGTTTTTT	CASSQDRGANEKLFF
-	TRBJ1-1	-	TRBV19	TGTGCCAGTAGTATTGGAGGTAGCAGCGAAGCTTTCTTT	CASSIGGSSEAFF